This TCR beta chain was profiled in a study of control samples from healthy donors and cancer patients. As regards this clone: Other DNA sequences in the same sample also yield this CDR3.

The CDR3 spans 14 residues. V was cut by 0 bases and J by 3 bases, with 7 bases left in between. Germline V CDR1 and CDR2: SGHRS, YFSETQ. TCRdb's copy holds only in-frame clones and misses some; the assay was immunoSEQ multiplex PCR. Among 120,000 or so clones listed, around 90% were seen once. The V gene is TRBV5-1, the J gene TRBJ1-3, with D hard to call. This receptor was obtained from a man between 50 and 59 years old in good health. The sequenced material came from blood. As DNA, the CDR3 is TGCGCCAGCAGCTTGGCTGGGGTTGGAAACACCATATATTTT. It translates to CASSLAGVGNTIYF. Supplemented by reference TRBV5-1 and TRBJ1-3, the full variable domain reads KAGVTQTPRYLIKTRGQQVTLSCSPISGHRSVSWYQQTPGQGLQFLFEYFSETQRNKGNFPGRFSGRQFSNSRSEMNVSTLELGDSALYLCASSLAGVGNTIYFGEGSWLTVV.